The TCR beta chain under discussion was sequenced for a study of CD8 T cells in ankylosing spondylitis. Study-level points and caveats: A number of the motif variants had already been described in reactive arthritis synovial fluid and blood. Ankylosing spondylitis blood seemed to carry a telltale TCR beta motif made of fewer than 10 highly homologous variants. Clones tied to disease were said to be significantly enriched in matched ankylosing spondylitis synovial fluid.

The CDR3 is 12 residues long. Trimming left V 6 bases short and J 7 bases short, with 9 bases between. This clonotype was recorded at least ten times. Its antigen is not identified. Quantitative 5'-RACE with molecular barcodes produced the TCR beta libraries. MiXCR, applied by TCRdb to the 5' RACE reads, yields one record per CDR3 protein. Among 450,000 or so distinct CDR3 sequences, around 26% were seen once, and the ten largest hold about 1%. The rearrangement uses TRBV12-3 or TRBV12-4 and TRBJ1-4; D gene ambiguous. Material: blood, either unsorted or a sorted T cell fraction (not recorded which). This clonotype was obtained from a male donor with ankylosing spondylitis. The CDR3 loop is CASSFVGEKLFF. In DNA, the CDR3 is TGTGCCAGCAGCTTTGTGGGTGAAAAACTGTTTTTT.